This section outlines one T cell receptor (beta chain) sequence together with its context. This entry belongs to a study of shared clonotypes between healthy human individuals. The donors were adults (healthy and HIV-negative) with no recent acute infections or vaccinations. This CDR3 comprises 13 residues. The V gene end was trimmed by 2 bases and the J gene end by 6 bases; junction bases not matched to a gene: 1. Germline V gives CDR1 SGHDT, CDR2 YYEEEE. Only in-frame clones appear in the TCRdb table, and some are missing; sequencing was by immunoSEQ multiplex PCR. The table lists some 1,400,000 clones, roughly 96% of them singletons.

Sequenced material: naive CD4+ T cells sorted from blood. Subset: CD45RA+ positively selected. The gene calls are TRBV5-6 and TRBJ2-2, with 7 bases aligning to TRBD2. The TCR originated in a man aged 25-45 years in good health. The DNA for the CDR3 is TGTGCCAGCAGCTTCCGGGGGGCCGGGGAGCTGTTTTTT. Its protein is CASSFRGAGELFF. Full variable domain (rest looked up from reference TRBV5-6 and TRBJ2-2): DAGVTQSPTHLIKTRGQQVTLRCSPKSGHDTVSWYQQALGQGPQFIFQYYEEEERQRGNFPDRFSGHQFPNYSSELNVNALLLGDSALYLCASSFRGAGELFFGEGSRLTVL.